This paragraph covers one TCR beta chain sequence. Its antigen is unknown. The data were obtained in a study of T cell responses to AZD1222 COVID-19 vaccine. The study, taken as a whole, reports: A reported finding is that nearly half of spike-specific TCRs target unmutated variant regions. Donor demographics were predominantly white British with a female majority; clonal diversity may be underestimated. Among vaccine-associated CD4 TCRs, coverage spanned spike, with dominance at 160-218 and 743-854.

Here immunoSEQ multiplex PCR was the method, and the copy in TCRdb shows in-frame clones only, minus some. The table records around 200,000 clones, 85% to 95% of them present only once. The V gene's germline CDR1 is SEHNR and CDR2 FQNEAQ (reference sequence). Trimming at V came to 2 bases and at J to 7 bases, leaving 4 bases not matched to a gene. CDR3 size: 13 residues. The TCR originated in an adult who received the AZD1222 COVID-19 vaccine. The sequences come from peripheral blood, collected 28 days after the second AZD1222 dose. The gene calls are TRBV7-9 and TRBJ1-2, with 7 bases lining up with TRBD1. CDR3 nucleotide sequence: TGTGCCAGCAGCTTAAGGGGGCCCCTTGGCTACACCTTC. Its protein is CASSLRGPLGYTF.